The next 25 T cell receptor beta chains were all read from a single sample in a study of spatial heterogeneity in lung cancer. General study points: One measure, the expanded intratumoral alpha and beta TCR count, tracked tumor mutation counts.

In TCRdb, the 5' RACE reads were re-called with MiXCR into one record per CDR3 protein. The sample carries 14,000 or so distinct CDR3 sequences, approximately 4.5% recorded once. Noted time point: sample taken at primary tumor resection. Their antigen targets remain unknown. Sequences were derived from lung tumor tissue, sampled at surgery. These TCRs come from a female donor with early-stage non-small cell lung cancer.

This clonotype was counted many times. The library was built for alpha chains, so this beta chain is an off-target read and its size means little. V is TRBV5-1 and J is TRBJ2-2, with D maybe TRBD1 (5 bases). Deletions cut 1 base from V and 3 bases from J, with 10 bases between. Germline CDR1 and CDR2: SGHRS and YFSETQ. This CDR3 is built from 15 residues. CDR3 nucleotide sequence: TGCGCCAGCAGCTTGCAGGGCTCGGACACCGGGGAGCTGTTTTTT. Encoded protein: CASSLQGSDTGELFF.

By frequency in the sample, this clonotype is medium-sized (0.01 to 0.1%). Since it is a stray read in a library aimed at alpha chains, this beta chain has a size that is not meaningful. V and J are TRBV5-1 and TRBJ1-4; D remains unclear. The V end lost 7 bases, the J end lost 8 bases, and 15 bases lay between the germline ends. Germline V gives CDR1 SGHRS, CDR2 YFSETQ. CDR3 length: 13 amino acids. CDR3 nucleotide sequence: TGCGCCAGCTCGAGTTTGCAAGGGGAAAAACTGTTTTTT. It is translated as CASSSLQGEKLFF.

This clonotype has a count of ten or more. Found in a library prepared for alpha chains, this beta chain is an off-target read, and its abundance has little meaning. This chain connects TRBV20-1 to TRBJ2-2; tentatively, D is TRBD2 (5 bases). Trimming stripped 6 bases from V and 5 bases from J, with 19 bases between. The CDR3 is 15 residues long. Germline CDR1 is DFQATT and CDR2 is SNEGSKA (reference sequence). The CDR3 DNA is TGCAGTGCCATACAAGGGAGATATTTAACCGGGGAGCTGTTTTTT. Its translation is CSAIQGRYLTGELFF.

Only a few counts were recorded for this clonotype. This beta chain came through as a stray read in a library set up for alpha chains, and its size says little. This chain links TRBV9 with TRBJ1-4, with 9 bases identical to TRBD1. Looked up from germline, CDR1 is SGDLS and CDR2 is YYNGEE. V was pared by 4 bases and J by 12 bases, with 13 bases of the junction left unmatched. This CDR3 contains 15 residues. CDR3 coding DNA: TGTGCCAGCAGCAGGCCCGGGACAGGGAATAGGGAACTGTTTTTT. It translates to CASSRPGTGNRELFF.

This clonotype was counted at least ten times. For a library built for alpha chains, this beta chain is a stray read; little rests on its size. V and J are TRBV19 and TRBJ2-2; no clear D. V was clipped by 4 bases and J by 0 bases, with 3 bases between them. Germline assignment: CDR1 LNHDA and CDR2 SQIVND (reference sequence). CDR3 length: 13 amino acids. CDR3 residues: CASSNPNTGELFF. Here the CDR3 DNA reads TGTGCCAGTAGTAACCCGAACACCGGGGAGCTGTTTTTT.

This clonotype was counted many times. The library was built for alpha chains, so this beta chain is an off-target read and its size means little. This chain uses TRBV2 with TRBJ1-5, with D unclear. The CDR3 has 15 amino acids. Trimming took off 2 bases at V and 0 bases at J, with 8 bases between the two ends. CDR1 is SNHLY and CDR2 is FYNNEI in the germline V gene. The DNA of the CDR3 is TGTGCCAGCAGTGAATCCGGGAATAGCAATCAGCCCCAGCATTTT. It is translated as CASSESGNSNQPQHF.

A note on this clonotype: This beta chain is an off-target read within a library intended for alpha chains, so its frequency means little. The chain is built from TRBV3-1 and TRBJ2-5; D assignment may be TRBD1 or TRBD2 (7 bases each). V was clipped by 2 bases and J by 5 bases, with 21 bases between them. From germline, CDR1 is LGHDT and CDR2 YNNKEL (reference sequence). The CDR3 length is 17 residues. CDR3 residues: CASSQSLPRGGRETQYF. CDR3 DNA sequence: TGTGCCAGCAGCCAATCGCTCCCCAGGGGGGGCAGGGAGACCCAGTACTTC.

This clonotype has more than one count but fewer than ten. Being off target in a library aimed at alpha chains, this beta chain has a size of little meaning. V usage is TRBV3-1 and J usage is TRBJ1-6; TRBD1 is a possible D gene (5 bases). The germline gives CDR1 LGHDT, CDR2 YNNKEL (reference sequence). The CDR3 runs to 18 residues. With 4 bases removed from V and 3 bases from J, the gap between germline ends came to 19 bases. The CDR3 DNA sequence: TGTGCCAGCAGCCCGGAGGTGGAACAGGCCTACTATAATTCACCCCTCCACTTT. Amino acid sequence: CASSPEVEQAYYNSPLHF.

Concerning this clonotype: This beta chain slipped into a library made for alpha chains as a stray read, so its size is not meaningful. V gene TRBV7-9 combines with J gene TRBJ2-3; the match to TRBD1 covers 9 bases. The CDR3 extends over 19 amino acids. The ends lost 1 base at V and 4 bases at J; junction bases unmatched: 15. Germline CDR1 reads SEHNR; CDR2 reads FQNEAQ (reference sequence). CDR3 region: CASSLEFGIRDRVADTQYF. The CDR3 coding sequence is TGTGCCAGCAGCTTAGAATTCGGGATCCGGGACAGGGTGGCAGATACGCAGTATTTT.

Worth noting for this clonotype: The library was built for alpha chains, so this beta chain is an off-target read and its size means little. V usage is TRBV7-8 and J usage is TRBJ2-7; a possible D gene is TRBD2 (6 bases). V gave up 4 bases and J gave up 4 bases, with 14 bases separating them. Germline CDR1 SGHVS, CDR2 FQNEAQ. This CDR3 contains 14 residues. The CDR3 here is CASSSDGGLYEQYF. The CDR3, as DNA: TGTGCCAGCAGCTCGGACGGAGGACTATACGAGCAGTACTTC.

By share, this clonotype ranks as medium-sized. Being off target in a library aimed at alpha chains, this beta chain has a size of little meaning. The V call is TRBV20-1, the J call TRBJ2-4; a possible D gene is TRBD2 (5 bases). The V and J ends lost 6 bases and 3 bases respectively, with 15 bases between them. The CDR3 is 14 amino acids. CDR1 and CDR2 from the germline V gene are DFQATT and SNEGSKA (reference sequence). The CDR3 spells CSAPRGRDKNIQYF. DNA for the CDR3: TGCAGTGCCCCCCGTGGCCGGGACAAAAACATTCAGTACTTC.

This clonotype appeared many times. Found in a library prepared for alpha chains, this beta chain is an off-target read, and its abundance has little meaning. This chain uses TRBV2 with TRBJ2-7, with D maybe TRBD2 (5 bases). This CDR3 contains 14 residues. CDR1 SNHLY and CDR2 FYNNEI come from the germline V gene. With 0 bases removed from V and 4 bases from J, the gap between germline ends came to 10 bases. The DNA of the CDR3 is TGTGCCAGCAGTGAAGCAAGGTCGGGATACGAGCAGTACTTC. Protein product: CASSEARSGYEQYF.

This clonotype was counted at least ten times. Since the library was made to target alpha chains, this beta chain is a stray read and its abundance is not meaningful. The genes are TRBV28 and TRBJ1-6; TRBD1 aligns across 9 bases. The J segment lost 7 bases and the V segment lost 1 base, leaving 2 bases of the junction unmatched. CDR1 MDHEN and CDR2 SYDVKM come from the germline V gene. The length of the CDR3 is 15 residues. CDR3 sequence reads: CASSLYGTGNSPLHF. In DNA form, the CDR3 reads TGTGCCAGCAGTTTATACGGGACAGGGAATTCACCCCTCCACTTT.

Ten or more counts support this clonotype. In a library made to pick up alpha chains, this beta chain is a stray read with a size that means little. The chain joins TRBV7-2 to TRBJ1-5; a weak D match, TRBD1 (5 bases). The CDR3 runs to 13 residues. Germline V lookup: CDR1 SGHTA, CDR2 FQGNSA. V lost 6 bases to trimming and J lost 6 bases, with 12 bases between them. DNA for the CDR3: TGTGCCAGCAGAGGTGGGGCTGGTCAGCCCCAGCATTTT. It codes for CASRGGAGQPQHF.

This clonotype was counted only a few times. This beta chain is a stray sequence in a library constructed for alpha chains; its clone size is not meaningful. The rearrangement links TRBV7-3 to TRBJ1-4; maybe TRBD1 (5 bases). The CDR3 sequence is 15 residues long. Germline V lookup: CDR1 SGHTA, CDR2 FQGTGA. The V and J ends lost 1 base and 4 bases respectively, with 10 bases between them. Here the CDR3 DNA reads TGTGCCAGCAGCTTAATGGGACGGGTTAATGAAAAACTGTTTTTT. It encodes CASSLMGRVNEKLFF.

This clonotype occurred many times. This beta chain turned up in a library designed for alpha chains; as an off-target read, its abundance says little. The chain is built from TRBV21-1 and TRBJ1-3; the table's D call TRBD1 went unverified against the DNA. TRBV21-1 is noted as a pseudogene. This CDR3 has 19 amino acids. CDR3 residues: CASSKNPPEDRTSGNTIYF. CDR3 DNA: TGTGCCAGCAGCAAAAATCCTCCTGAGGACAGGACCTCTGGAAACACCATATATTTT.

This clonotype was recorded many times. The library was prepared for alpha chains; this beta chain is a stray read, so its frequency means little. This chain joins TRBV7-9 and TRBJ1-1; tentative D call: TRBD1 (5 bases). Trimming left V 4 bases short and J 3 bases short, with 12 bases between. The CDR3 consists of 14 residues. Germline V lookup: CDR1 SEHNR, CDR2 FQNEAQ (reference sequence). The CDR3 spells CASSSQVGYTEAFF. The CDR3 DNA follows: TGTGCCAGCAGCTCACAGGTGGGATACACTGAAGCTTTCTTT.

This clonotype was detected many times. As an off-target read in a library built for alpha chains, this beta chain has a frequency of little significance. The CDR3 spells CASSETAGSGELFF. The CDR3 DNA follows: TGTGCCAGCAGCGAAACGGCAGGGTCCGGGGAGCTGTTTTTT. The V and J genes are TRBV7-9 and TRBJ2-2; a possible D gene is TRBD1 (5 bases). The CDR3 is made up of 14 amino acids. V lost 5 bases and J 6 bases, leaving 13 bases between the germline ends. CDR1 is SEHNR, CDR2 FQNEAQ, per germline (reference sequence).

For this clonotype: The library was built for alpha chains, so this beta chain is an off-target read and its size means little. The chain has TRBV30 and TRBJ2-3; D perhaps matches TRBD2 (5 bases). Germline CDR1 reads GTSNPN; CDR2 reads SVGIG (reference sequence). V gave up 0 bases and J gave up 2 bases, with 12 bases separating them. The CDR3 runs to 15 residues. DNA for the CDR3: TGTGCCTGGAGTGTGTCTAGCCATTCCACAGATACGCAGTATTTT. Translating it yields CAWSVSSHSTDTQYF. Full variable domain (rest looked up from reference TRBV30 and TRBJ2-3): SQTIHQWPATLVQPVGSPLSLECTVEGTSNPNLYWYRQAAGRGLQLLFYSVGIGQISSEVPQNLSASRPQDRQFILSSKKLLLSDSGFYLCAWSVSSHSTDTQYFGPGTRLTVL.

By proportion, this clonotype is medium-sized (0.01 to 0.1%). This beta chain is an unintended read in a library built for alpha chains; its size means little. This chain joins TRBV28 and TRBJ2-1; tentatively, D is TRBD2 (5 bases). Germline CDR1 and CDR2: MDHEN and SYDVKM. V was pared by 5 bases and J by 7 bases, with 18 bases between. The CDR3 covers 15 residues. The CDR3 spells CASSPEHGSGNEQFF. In nucleotides, the CDR3 is TGTGCCAGCAGTCCCGAACACGGATCGGGGAATGAGCAGTTCTTC.

This clonotype was seen repeatedly, ten times or more. Because this beta chain is a stray read in a library intended to capture alpha chains, its abundance should not be given much weight. The chain is built from TRBV3-1 and TRBJ2-4; D perhaps matches TRBD2 (7 bases). The V gene's germline CDR1 is LGHDT and CDR2 YNNKEL (reference sequence). V was shortened by 5 bases and J by 2 bases, with 13 bases between the two germline ends. The CDR3 covers 15 residues. CDR3 residues: CASSKGGATKNIQYF. CDR3 DNA: TGTGCCAGCAGCAAAGGGGGGGCAACCAAAAACATTCAGTACTTC.

This clonotype has a count of ten or more. Since it is a stray read in a library aimed at alpha chains, this beta chain has a size that is not meaningful. V and J are TRBV21-1 and TRBJ2-1; the table's D call, TRBD2, has no DNA check behind it. TRBV21-1 is tagged as a pseudogene. The CDR3 runs to 18 residues. CDR3 bases: TGTGCCAGCACCAATGAGGAGGGGTGGGTAATGTCCTACAATGAGCAGTTCTTC. It specifies CASTNEEGWVMSYNEQFF.

Remarks on this clonotype: Because the library targeted alpha chains, this beta chain is an off-target read whose size means little. This chain connects TRBV20-1 to TRBJ2-4; perhaps D is TRBD1 or TRBD2 (5 bases each). Trimming stripped 6 bases from V and 0 bases from J, with 9 bases between. Germline V gene lookup returns CDR1 DFQATT and CDR2 SNEGSKA (reference sequence). This CDR3 has 13 residues. CDR3 in amino acids: CSAWGIAKNIQYF. The CDR3 coding sequence is TGCAGTGCCTGGGGGATAGCCAAAAACATTCAGTACTTC.

This clonotype was observed at least ten times. This beta chain is an unintended read in a library built for alpha chains; its size means little. The chain uses TRBV3-1 and TRBJ2-3; the D gene is possibly TRBD1 (5 bases). The CDR3 spans 16 residues. The germline CDR1 and CDR2 sequences are LGHDT and YNNKEL (reference sequence). Deletions cut 5 bases from V and 0 bases from J, with 15 bases between. CDR3 bases: TGTGCCAGCAGCGCGCGAAGACAGCCAAGCACAGATACGCAGTATTTT. Translated, it gives CASSARRQPSTDTQYF.

This clonotype was recorded at least ten times. As an off-target read in a library built for alpha chains, this beta chain has a frequency of little significance. The chain couples TRBV7-2 to TRBJ1-5, with a possible D match to TRBD1 (5 bases). Germline assignment: CDR1 SGHTA and CDR2 FQGNSA. Deletions cut 0 bases from V and 9 bases from J, with 9 bases between. This CDR3 has 13 residues. In DNA, the CDR3 is TGTGCCAGCAGCTTAGCAGGGGAGTGGCCCCAGCATTTT. It specifies CASSLAGEWPQHF.